This TCR beta chain was recovered during a study of T cells in Graves' hyperthyroidism and ophthalmopathy. Clinical symptoms, serum thyroxine, TRAb, thyroid ultrasound and orbital computed tomography established diagnosis. Per the germline V gene, CDR1 is SGHAT and CDR2 is FQNNGV. V lost 6 bases, J lost 5 bases, and 11 bases lay in between. The CDR3 totals 13 residues. Using RNA transcripts as the source, TCR beta CDR3 regions were amplified. Carried out on the TCR CDR3, a first-round RT-PCR used the HTBI primer set. One entry per CDR3 protein results from TCRdb running MiXCR on the multiplex PCR reads. The table records around 450,000 distinct CDR3 sequences, around 16% of them present only once.

The chain uses TRBV11-2 and TRBJ1-5, with no clear D. The receptor's source is a woman aged 18-29 years with Graves' hyperthyroidism. The specimen sequenced was blood. In DNA form, the CDR3 reads TGTGCCAGCAGTGAGTGGAGGGATCAGCCCCAGCATTTT. It is translated as CASSEWRDQPQHF.